These 5 T cell receptor beta chains share one sample of origin, sequenced in a study of early T cells in non-severe SARS-CoV-2 infection. A single record per CDR3 protein comes from TCRdb applying MiXCR to the 5' RACE reads. There are around 29,000 distinct CDR3 sequences in the sample; over 4.5% occur only once, and around 4.3% lies in the top ten. The sample comprised whole blood. These receptors came from an adult who was a healthcare worker with PCR-confirmed SARS-CoV-2 infection or an uninfected control (not recorded which).

This clonotype was recorded at least ten times. V is TRBV2 and J is TRBJ1-5; TRBD1 matches 7 bases. This CDR3 region has 15 residues. Germline values: CDR1 SNHLY, CDR2 FYNNEI. The junction had 4 bases not matched to a gene; V was cut back by 3 bases and J by 2 bases. CDR3 in DNA: TGTGCCAGCAGTGAGGAAGGACAGGGCAATCAGCCCCAGCATTTT. Amino acids: CASSEEGQGNQPQHF.

This chain connects TRBV5-1 to TRBJ2-3, with 8 bases fitting TRBD2. The CDR3 has 15 residues. Unmatched junction bases numbered 4, after V lost 4 bases and J lost 0 bases. Germline V gene lookup returns CDR1 SGHRS and CDR2 YFSETQ. The CDR3 region is CASSESGGSTDTQYF. The DNA of the CDR3 is TGCGCCAGCAGCGAAAGCGGGGGAAGCACAGATACGCAGTATTTT.

This clonotype counts as medium-sized. This chain connects TRBV6-4 to TRBJ1-2, with 7 bases fitting TRBD1. The germline CDR1 and CDR2 sequences are MRHNA and SNTAGT. Germline trimming cut 3 bases from V and 0 bases from J; bases unmatched to any gene: 7. The CDR3 runs to 16 residues. The CDR3 is CASSEVPRGTNYGYTF. The CDR3 nucleotides are TGTGCCAGCAGTGAGGTCCCCAGGGGGACTAACTATGGCTACACCTTC.

This clonotype came up many times. The genes are TRBV20-1 and TRBJ2-2; weak D call: TRBD1 (6 bases). The germline CDR1 and CDR2 sequences are DFQATT and SNEGSKA (reference sequence). The V end lost 4 bases, the J end lost 5 bases, and 11 bases lay between the germline ends. This CDR3 is 13 amino acids long. The CDR3, as DNA: TGCAGTGCTAACAGGGCGTGGACCGGGGAGCTGTTTTTT. Its protein is CSANRAWTGELFF.

There are many counts of this clonotype. The rearrangement joins TRBV10-3 to TRBJ2-1; TRBD2 matches 9 bases. The germline gives CDR1 ENHRY, CDR2 SYGVKD. With 2 bases clipped from V and 6 bases from J, the junction kept 8 bases outside the gene matches. This CDR3 contains 16 residues. This CDR3 reads CAISERAGGRGNEQFF. The CDR3 nucleotides are TGTGCCATCAGTGAGAGAGCGGGAGGCAGGGGCAATGAGCAGTTCTTC.